The 30 T cell receptor beta chains below all came from one sample that was sequenced in a study of control samples from healthy donors and cancer patients. The protocol was immunoSEQ multiplex PCR, while the TCRdb copy is restricted to in-frame clones and leaves out a portion. Counted here are over 90,000 clones, about 91% occurring once; the ten biggest clones make up 2.5%. The sample consisted of blood. The receptors were sampled from a woman aged 18-29 years in good health.

The rearrangement joins TRBV29-1 to TRBJ1-1, with D unclear. Germline CDR1 reads SQVTM; CDR2 reads ANQGSEA. This CDR3 spans 13 amino acids. V was cut by 6 bases and J by 2 bases, with 13 bases left in between. CDR3 DNA sequence: TGCAGCGTATCGGCAGCAACTAACACTGAAGCTTTCTTT. Its translation is CSVSAATNTEAFF.

This clone was seen once. The chain couples TRBV5-1 to TRBJ2-7, with 9 bases identical to TRBD1. The CDR3 contains 15 residues. Germline trimming cut 1 base from V and 5 bases from J; bases unmatched to any gene: 7. The germline V gene has CDR1 SGHRS and CDR2 YFSETQ. The CDR3 here is CASSLFRQGVDEQYF. CDR3 sequence (DNA): TGCGCCAGCAGCTTGTTCCGACAGGGGGTAGACGAGCAGTACTTC.

This clone was recorded once. The chain recombines TRBV6-5 with TRBJ1-2; no clear D gene. V was clipped by 2 bases and J by 8 bases, with 12 bases between them. CDR3 length: 13 amino acids. The germline CDR1 and CDR2 sequences are MNHEY and SVGAGI. CDR3 sequence: CASSYNSLYGYTF. The DNA of the CDR3 is TGTGCCAGCAGTTACAACAGCCTTTACGGCTACACCTTC.

The genes are TRBV9 and TRBJ1-2; D is undetermined. The CDR3 covers 15 residues. Looked up from germline, CDR1 is SGDLS and CDR2 is YYNGEE. With 0 bases removed from V and 4 bases from J, the gap between germline ends came to 13 bases. Written as DNA, the CDR3 is TGTGCCAGCAGCGTAGATCGGGGTTTGACCTATGGCTACACCTTC. Translation: CASSVDRGLTYGYTF.

This rearrangement joins TRBV27 to TRBJ2-1; D might be TRBD1 or TRBD2, each matching 5 bases. This CDR3 region has 13 residues. CDR1 is MNHEY and CDR2 is SMNVEV in the germline V gene (reference sequence). V lost 3 bases, J lost 4 bases, and 7 bases lay in between. CDR3 DNA: TGTGCCAGCAGTTTTGGGGGATACAATGAGCAGTTCTTC. It translates to CASSFGGYNEQFF.

This sequence joins TRBV19 and TRBJ2-3; D is undetermined. Trimming pared 3 bases from V and 5 bases from J, leaving 6 bases between. From germline, CDR1 is LNHDA and CDR2 SQIVND (reference sequence). This CDR3 comprises 12 residues. The CDR3 sequence is CASSMLGDTQYF. Here the CDR3 DNA reads TGTGCCAGTAGTATGCTCGGAGATACGCAGTATTTT.

The rearrangement joins TRBV28 to TRBJ2-6; D might be TRBD2 (6 bases). The V gene's germline CDR1 is MDHEN and CDR2 SYDVKM. The ends were cut back, 7 bases at V and 0 bases at J, with 10 bases in the middle. This CDR3 spans 15 amino acids. The DNA for the CDR3 is TGTGCCAGCAACTCGCGGGACTCTGGGGCCAACGTCCTGACTTTC. This gives the protein CASNSRDSGANVLTF.

V and J are TRBV6-5 and TRBJ2-3, with D uncertain. V lost 6 bases and J lost 0, with 13 bases in between. The germline gives CDR1 MNHEY, CDR2 SVGAGI. This CDR3 is 15 amino acids long. The CDR3 DNA reads as TGTGCCAGCAGCCCCTTAGGCGGTAGCACAGATACGCAGTATTTT. Protein product: CASSPLGGSTDTQYF.

The sample holds one count of this clone. This sequence joins TRBV19 and TRBJ1-3; 7 nucleotides agree with TRBD1. Trimming cost V 6 bases and J 4 bases; bases outside gene matches: 9. Germline V gene sequence: CDR1 LNHDA, CDR2 SQIVND (reference sequence). The CDR3 length is 15 residues. CDR3 loop: CASRLDRFSGNTIYF. CDR3 in DNA: TGTGCCAGTAGACTGGACAGGTTCTCCGGAAACACCATATATTTT.

The genes are TRBV20-1 and TRBJ2-1; 7 bases agree with TRBD2. The CDR3 loop spans 15 amino acids. Germline V lookup: CDR1 DFQATT, CDR2 SNEGSKA (reference sequence). After removal of 3 bases from V and 0 bases from J, the junction contained 5 bases not matched to a gene. CDR3 sequence reads: CSASGTTHSYNEQFF. The CDR3 region has the DNA TGCAGTGCTAGTGGGACTACTCACTCCTACAATGAGCAGTTCTTC.

This chain joins TRBV10-1 and TRBJ2-5; TRBD1 is a possible D gene (5 bases). The germline V and J ends were trimmed by 2 bases and 4 bases, with 11 bases remaining between them. This CDR3 has 14 residues. The germline CDR1 and CDR2 sequences are WNHNN and SYGVQD (reference sequence). The CDR3 nucleotides are TGCGCCAGCAGTGAGGCAGGGATGGGAGAGACCCAGTACTTC. Protein product: CASSEAGMGETQYF.

The CDR3: CASSTETGAYGYTF. DNA for the CDR3: TGTGCCAGCAGCACCGAAACAGGCGCCTATGGCTACACCTTC. V is TRBV5-8 and J is TRBJ1-2; D perhaps matches TRBD1 (5 bases). The germline V gene has CDR1 SGHTS and CDR2 YDEGEE. CDR3 length: 14 residues. V was cut by 4 bases and J by 4 bases, with 14 bases left in between.

The chain is built from TRBV11-2 and TRBJ2-1; the D gene is possibly TRBD2 (5 bases). Trimming left V 1 base short and J 7 bases short, with 17 bases between. Germline CDR1 is SGHAT and CDR2 is FQNNGV. This CDR3 has 16 amino acids. The CDR3 DNA is TGTGCCAGCAGCTTAGGCCCAGCGGTTTTACTGAATGAGCAGTTCTTC. It translates to CASSLGPAVLLNEQFF.

The chain employs TRBV27 and TRBJ1-5, with D hard to call. The germline V gene has CDR1 MNHEY and CDR2 SMNVEV (reference sequence). The ends were cut back, 7 bases at V and 1 base at J, with 11 bases in the middle. This CDR3 is 14 amino acids long. The CDR3, as DNA: TGTGCCAGCACGGAGGCTGGGAGCAATCAGCCCCAGCATTTT. As protein: CASTEAGSNQPQHF.

This clone has only a few counts. This rearrangement joins TRBV6-5 to TRBJ1-5; D not certain. CDR1 and CDR2 (germline): MNHEY, SVGAGI. The CDR3 has 13 amino acids. V shed 8 bases and J shed 4 bases, with 12 bases lying between them. The CDR3 DNA is TGTGCCAGCGGCGCCAGACGAAATCAGCCCCAGCATTTT. The encoded protein is CASGARRNQPQHF.

This sequence joins TRBV6-1 and TRBJ1-6, with TRBD1 matching over 10 bases. This CDR3 comprises 16 residues. The V segment lost 3 bases and the J segment 10 bases; nucleotides outside the gene matches: 9. Germline CDR1 reads MNHNS; CDR2 reads SASEGT. The CDR3 loop is CASSDLGQGFRSPLHF. For the CDR3, the DNA is TGTGCCAGCAGTGATTTGGGACAGGGGTTTAGATCACCCCTCCACTTT.

This clone was recorded once. The chain is built from TRBV7-6 and TRBJ2-3; the D gene could be TRBD1 or TRBD2 (5 bases each). The CDR3 length is 17 residues. Germline CDR1 SGHVS, CDR2 FNYEAQ. Trimming took 1 base from V and 0 from J, leaving 14 bases between them. The CDR3 loop is CASSLGAGTSSTDTQYF. In DNA, the CDR3 is TGTGCCAGCAGCTTAGGAGCTGGGACGTCTAGCACAGATACGCAGTATTTT.

The rearrangement uses TRBV19 and TRBJ2-1; 7 bases agree with TRBD1. This CDR3 comprises 17 residues. Germline V gene sequence: CDR1 LNHDA, CDR2 SQIVND (reference sequence). V dropped 6 bases and J dropped 12; count of bases not matched to a gene: 23. In DNA form, the CDR3 reads TGTGCCAGTAGCACTAGGATTGGGGGACAGTTTGGTGTGAGGCAGTTCTTC. Translating it yields CASSTRIGGQFGVRQFF.

The rearrangement links TRBV3-1 (or the pseudogene TRBV3-2) to TRBJ1-6; tentatively, D is TRBD1 (6 bases). The germline V gene has CDR1 LGHDT and CDR2 YNNKEL (reference sequence). The CDR3 length is 13 residues. Between the trimmed V and J ends, which lost 5 bases and 10 bases, there was a span of 12 bases. In nucleotides, the CDR3 is TGTGCCAGCAGCGCAGGGGTTGGGTCACCCCTCCACTTT. Translating gives CASSAGVGSPLHF.

The chain couples TRBV28 to TRBJ2-1; D is possibly TRBD2 (6 bases). Germline CDR1 reads MDHEN; CDR2 reads SYDVKM. The CDR3 consists of 16 residues. Trimming took off 5 bases at V and 1 base at J, with 15 bases between the two ends. Here the CDR3 DNA reads TGTGCCAGCAGTCCAAGACTAAGCGGGTCCTACAATGAGCAGTTCTTC. Protein: CASSPRLSGSYNEQFF. Looking up the rest from reference TRBV28 and TRBJ2-1 gives the full variable domain: DVKVTQSSRYLVKRTGEKVFLECVQDMDHENMFWYRQDPGLGLRLIYFSYDVKMKEKGDIPEGYSVSREKKERFSLILESASTNQTSMYLCASSPRLSGSYNEQFFGPGTRLTVL.

J is TRBJ1-3 and V is TRBV18; 7 bases fit TRBD1. CDR3 size: 16 residues. Germline assignment: CDR1 KGHSH and CDR2 LQKENI. V lost 1 base to trimming and J lost 4 bases; unmatched junction nucleotides: 7. CDR3 amino acids: CASSPLSQGIGNTIYF. CDR3 DNA: TGTGCCAGCTCACCACTATCACAGGGGATCGGAAACACCATATATTTT.

The chain links TRBV6-5 to TRBJ2-5; 12 bases align to TRBD2. Per germline, CDR1 MNHEY and CDR2 SVGAGI. The CDR3 contains 14 residues. J gave up 5 bases and V 10 bases, and 8 bases lay outside the gene matches. CDR3 sequence: CAILPLAGGETQYF. The DNA for the CDR3 is TGTGCCATCCTACCTCTAGCGGGAGGGGAGACCCAGTACTTC.

There are a few counts of this clone. This chain joins TRBV2 and TRBJ1-5, with D perhaps TRBD1 (5 bases). The V gene's germline CDR1 is SNHLY and CDR2 FYNNEI. The CDR3 is made up of 14 amino acids. The ends were cut back, 2 bases at V and 6 bases at J, with 11 bases in the middle. As DNA, the CDR3 is TGTGCCAGCAGTGAAACAGGATTCGTTCAGCCCCAGCATTTT. Protein: CASSETGFVQPQHF.

The chain uses TRBV9 and TRBJ2-1; D is undetermined. CDR3 length: 15 residues. V gave up 0 bases and J gave up 7 bases, with 14 bases separating them. CDR1 and CDR2 from the germline V gene are SGDLS and YYNGEE. The CDR3 nucleotides read TGTGCCAGCAGCGTAGACACAACCTTTGGGAATGAGCAGTTCTTC. Encoded protein: CASSVDTTFGNEQFF.

The V and J genes are TRBV20-1 and TRBJ2-3; D is perhaps TRBD1 (6 bases). Germline values: CDR1 DFQATT, CDR2 SNEGSKA (reference sequence). The germline V and J ends were trimmed by 3 bases and 6 bases, with 16 bases remaining between them. The CDR3 is 14 residues long. The CDR3 DNA reads TGCAGTGCTAGTCTGGGGTCAGGGGCGGATACGCAGTATTTT. Translation: CSASLGSGADTQYF.

This rearrangement joins TRBV15 to TRBJ2-3, with 8 bases matching TRBD2. Germline CDR1 is LNHNV and CDR2 is YYDKDF (reference sequence). CDR3 length: 13 residues. Losses at the gene ends were 8 bases for V and 2 bases for J; bases not matched to a gene: 3. CDR3 in amino acids: CATQREITDTQYF. In nucleotides, the CDR3 is TGTGCCACCCAGCGGGAGATCACAGATACGCAGTATTTT. The full variable domain, its missing parts supplied by reference TRBV15 and TRBJ2-3, is DAMVIQNPRYQVTQFGKPVTLSCSQTLNHNVMYWYQQKSSQAPKLLFHYYDKDFNNEADTPDNFQSRRPNTSFCFLDIRSPGLGDTAMYLCATQREITDTQYFGPGTRLTVL.

This chain uses TRBV4-1 with TRBJ2-7; TRBD2 matches at 13 bases. The germline V gene encodes CDR1 MGHRA and CDR2 YSYEKL. V lost 2 bases and J lost 4; bases outside the gene matches: 2. The CDR3 consists of 15 residues. CDR3 sequence reads: CASSQPTSGRYEQYF. In nucleotides, the CDR3 is TGCGCCAGCAGCCAACCGACTAGCGGGAGGTACGAGCAGTACTTC.

V and J are TRBV7-9 and TRBJ2-5, with a possible D match to TRBD2 (7 bases). V lost 5 bases and J 5 bases, leaving 12 bases between the germline ends. There are 13 residues in the CDR3. Per the germline V gene, CDR1 is SEHNR and CDR2 is FQNEAQ (reference sequence). The CDR3 nucleotides read TGTGCCAGCAGCCCGGGGGGCAGGGAGACCCAGTACTTC. Residues: CASSPGGRETQYF.

The genes are TRBV6-5 and TRBJ1-2, with 7 bases lining up with TRBD1. Unmatched junction bases numbered 5, after V lost 6 bases and J lost 7 bases. The CDR3 is 12 amino acids. Germline CDR1 is MNHEY and CDR2 is SVGAGI. The CDR3 DNA reads TGTGCCAGCAGCCAAACAGGGGCTGGCTACACCTTC. Translation: CASSQTGAGYTF.

This clone has just one count. This rearrangement joins TRBV2 to TRBJ1-2, with D uncertain. Trimming pared 8 bases from V and 1 base from J, leaving 14 bases between. The CDR3 has 14 amino acids. Germline V lookup: CDR1 SNHLY, CDR2 FYNNEI. The CDR3 sequence: CASPQLSNNYGYTF. DNA for the CDR3: TGTGCCAGCCCTCAACTCAGTAATAACTATGGCTACACCTTC.